These 7 T cell receptor beta chains share one sample of origin, sequenced in a study of a mutant IDH1 vaccine in newly diagnosed glioma. Measured with immunoSEQ multiplex PCR; TCRdb has only the in-frame clones, and not every one. This table holds 60,000 or so clones, about 90% found once. These receptors have no known antigen. Documented time point: week 5, during vaccination. Each dose delivered 300 ug of mutant IDH1 20-mer peptide subcutaneously with imiquimod. Source: PBMCs, taken from a glioma patient whose treatment included an IDH1 peptide vaccine. These receptors came from a woman in her thirties or forties with glioma.

V is TRBV21-1 and J is TRBJ2-7; the D call TRBD2 from the table was never checked on the DNA. TRBV21-1 represents a pseudogene. This CDR3 has 16 amino acids. CDR3 region: CASSKLGTTLRYEQYF. The DNA for the CDR3 is TGTGCCAGCAGCAAATTGGGGACTACACTCCGGTACGAGCAGTACTTC.

The V and J genes are TRBV7-9 and TRBJ2-5; 7 bases align to TRBD2. This CDR3 contains 17 residues. V lost 2 bases to trimming and J lost 1 base; unmatched junction nucleotides: 10. CDR1 is SEHNR and CDR2 is FQNEAQ in the germline V gene (reference sequence). The CDR3 here is CASSLIGGTPTQETQYF. DNA of the CDR3: TGTGCCAGCAGCTTAATCGGGGGGACCCCGACCCAAGAGACCCAGTACTTC. Full variable domain (remainder filled in from reference TRBV7-9 and TRBJ2-5): DTGVSQNPRHKITKRGQNVTFRCDPISEHNRLYWYRQTLGQGPEFLTYFQNEAQLEKSRLLSDRFSAERPKGSFSTLEIQRTEQGDSAMYLCASSLIGGTPTQETQYFGPGTRLLVL.

V gene TRBV6-5 combines with J gene TRBJ1-1, with D possibly matching TRBD1 (6 bases). The CDR3 is 15 amino acids. Trimming took off 2 bases at V and 2 bases at J, with 12 bases between the two ends. The V gene's germline CDR1 is MNHEY and CDR2 SVGAGI. The CDR3 loop is CASSYTSQGNTEAFF. The CDR3 nucleotides are TGTGCCAGCAGTTACACCTCACAGGGTAACACTGAAGCTTTCTTT.

This chain joins TRBV7-9 and TRBJ2-7; TRBD2 is a possible D gene (5 bases). V was cut by 2 bases and J by 3 bases, with 17 bases left in between. Per the germline V gene, CDR1 is SEHNR and CDR2 is FQNEAQ (reference sequence). CDR3 size: 16 residues. CDR3 bases: TGTGCCAGCAGCTTAAGTCTCGTAGCGAACGACTACGAGCAGTACTTC. The encoded protein is CASSLSLVANDYEQYF.

With regard to this clone: The sample carries other DNA sequences with the same CDR3. V is TRBV28 and J is TRBJ2-5; D ambiguous. CDR3 length: 11 amino acids. The ends were cut back, 3 bases at V and 5 bases at J, with 4 bases in the middle. CDR1 is MDHEN and CDR2 is SYDVKM in the germline V gene. The CDR3 reads CASSFRETQYF. CDR3 nucleotide sequence: TGTGCCAGCAGTTTTAGGGAGACCCAGTACTTC.

The DNA for the CDR3 is TGTGCCATCAGTGAGCAGGGGACATTGAGGTATGGCTACACCTTC. Protein product: CAISEQGTLRYGYTF. The chain has TRBV10-3 and TRBJ1-2, with D possibly TRBD1 on 6 matching bases. From germline, CDR1 is ENHRY and CDR2 SYGVKD. V lost 2 bases to trimming and J lost 5 bases, with 15 bases between them. The CDR3 extends over 15 amino acids.

The V call is TRBV10-3, the J call TRBJ2-1, with 10 bases identical to TRBD2. The germline gives CDR1 ENHRY, CDR2 SYGVKD. The V gene end was trimmed by 4 bases and the J gene end by 3 bases; junction bases not matched to a gene: 3. The length of the CDR3 is 15 residues. The CDR3, as DNA: TGTGCCATCAGTGCCGGGACTAGCGTCTACAATGAGCAGTTCTTC. Translation: CAISAGTSVYNEQFF.